Below, 22 T cell receptor beta chains from the same sample are listed, as sequenced in a study of CD8 T cells in ankylosing spondylitis. A single record per CDR3 protein comes from TCRdb applying MiXCR to the 5' RACE reads. This sample has roughly 150,000 distinct CDR3 sequences, with around a third found just once. The material sequenced was synovial fluid, either unsorted or a sorted T cell fraction (not recorded which). These receptors originate from a male donor with ankylosing spondylitis.

This clonotype has a handful of counts. The V and J genes are TRBV5-6 and TRBJ2-5, with TRBD2 identical over 7 bases. V lost 2 bases and J lost 5; bases outside the gene matches: 3. The V gene's germline CDR1 is SGHDT and CDR2 YYEEEE. The CDR3 is 13 amino acids. CDR3 region: CASSFDGRETQYF. DNA for the CDR3: TGTGCCAGCAGCTTTGACGGGAGGGAGACCCAGTACTTC.

This clonotype was seen only a few times. The chain links TRBV4-1 to TRBJ2-3, with 9 bases fitting TRBD2. Germline V lookup: CDR1 MGHRA, CDR2 YSYEKL. CDR3 length: 18 amino acids. V shed 0 bases and J 3 bases; nucleotides not matched to a gene: 10. DNA of the CDR3: TGCGCCAGCAGCCAAGATGGAGTGGCGGGGGGGCCTACAGATACGCAGTATTTT. It specifies CASSQDGVAGGPTDTQYF.

The chain uses TRBV9 and TRBJ2-1, with TRBD2 as a possible D gene (6 bases). Trimming cost V 4 bases and J 1 base, with 12 bases left between them. Germline CDR1 SGDLS, CDR2 YYNGEE. The CDR3 is 15 residues long. The CDR3 DNA reads as TGTGCCAGCAGCAATAGCGGAGGGTCCTACAATGAGCAGTTCTTC. It is translated as CASSNSGGSYNEQFF.

DNA of the CDR3: TGCAGTGCTAGAGAAAGATGGAGCGGTACGAACACTGAAGCTTTCTTT. Amino acid sequence: CSARERWSGTNTEAFF. The chain has TRBV20-1 and TRBJ1-1; no definite D call. The CDR3 has 16 amino acids. Deletions cut 0 bases from V and 1 base from J, with 15 bases between. The germline CDR1 and CDR2 sequences are DFQATT and SNEGSKA (reference sequence).

This sequence joins TRBV11-2 and TRBJ2-4; 8 bases align to TRBD2. This CDR3 region has 20 residues. Germline CDR1 SGHAT, CDR2 FQNNGV. V lost 2 bases to trimming and J lost 0 bases; unmatched junction nucleotides: 15. The CDR3 region is CASSLRPLNRLAGAKNIQYF. CDR3 sequence (DNA): TGTGCCAGCAGCTTAAGACCTTTAAACCGGCTAGCGGGAGCCAAAAACATTCAGTACTTC.

This clonotype was seen ten or more times. The J gene is TRBJ2-7, the V gene TRBV15; D ambiguous. With 0 bases removed from V and 1 base from J, the gap between germline ends came to 4 bases. The CDR3 has 13 residues. CDR1 is LNHNV and CDR2 is YYDKDF in the germline V gene (reference sequence). The CDR3 DNA is TGTGCCACCAGCAGAGAGCAATCCTACGAGCAGTACTTC. This codes for CATSREQSYEQYF.

The rearrangement joins TRBV12-3 or TRBV12-4 to TRBJ1-1; 7 bases map to TRBD1. The CDR3 totals 12 residues. V lost 4 bases, J lost 5 bases, and 1 base stayed unmatched. Here the CDR3 DNA reads TGTGCCAGCAGTTCGACAGGGACTGAAGCTTTCTTT. Its translation is CASSSTGTEAFF.

This clonotype has just one count. The CDR3 region is CASSLEGTGQETQYF. The CDR3 DNA reads TGTGCCAGCAGCTTAGAGGGGACAGGCCAAGAGACCCAGTACTTC. This rearrangement joins TRBV7-9 to TRBJ2-5, with TRBD1 matching 8 bases. V gave up 1 base and J gave up 1 base; unmatched junction bases: 2. The length of the CDR3 is 15 residues. Germline V CDR1 and CDR2: SEHNR, FQNEAQ (reference sequence).

J is TRBJ1-3 and V is TRBV13; tentative D call: TRBD1 (6 bases). This CDR3 has 15 residues. Trimming took 0 bases from V and 2 from J, leaving 8 bases between them. Germline values: CDR1 PRHDT, CDR2 FYEKMQ (reference sequence). The CDR3 loop reads CASSLGWGPGNTIYF. CDR3 bases: TGTGCCAGCAGCTTAGGCTGGGGGCCTGGAAACACCATATATTTT.

This clonotype has only a few counts. This rearrangement joins TRBV20-1 to TRBJ1-3, with D unresolved. Germline V gives CDR1 DFQATT, CDR2 SNEGSKA (reference sequence). The CDR3 consists of 12 residues. V shed 5 bases and J shed 1 base, with 6 bases lying between them. Here the CDR3 reads CSAADSGNTIYF. The CDR3 nucleotides read TGCAGTGCTGCCGATTCTGGAAACACCATATATTTT.

This chain joins TRBV9 and TRBJ1-3, with D perhaps TRBD1 (6 bases). The CDR3 length is 16 residues. The V gene's germline CDR1 is SGDLS and CDR2 YYNGEE. V lost 3 bases and J 0 bases, leaving 13 bases between the germline ends. The CDR3, as DNA: TGTGCCAGCAGCGACACGACAGGCGACTCTGGAAACACCATATATTTT. Encoded protein: CASSDTTGDSGNTIYF.

V is TRBV11-3 and J is TRBJ2-3; D not certain. The V gene lost 4 bases and the J gene lost 1 base, with 12 bases spanning the gap. This CDR3 comprises 15 residues. Per the germline V gene, CDR1 is SGHNT and CDR2 is YENEEA. CDR3 protein: CASSSGVGGTDTQYF. The CDR3 nucleotides read TGTGCCAGCAGCTCGGGTGTCGGTGGCACAGATACGCAGTATTTT.

The chain joins TRBV27 to TRBJ1-5, with a tentative D call TRBD1 (5 bases). CDR3 length: 15 amino acids. V dropped 5 bases and J dropped 6 bases, with 17 bases sitting between them. The germline V gene encodes CDR1 MNHEY and CDR2 SMNVEV (reference sequence). CDR3 loop: CASSLRAYGRQPQHF. CDR3 bases: TGTGCCAGCAGTCTCAGGGCTTACGGCCGTCAGCCCCAGCATTTT.

The rearrangement uses TRBV29-1 and TRBJ2-3; 10 bases are a match to TRBD1. The CDR3 sequence is 15 residues long. V was clipped by 7 bases and J by 5 bases; unmatched bases: 12. Germline values: CDR1 SQVTM, CDR2 ANQGSEA. In nucleotides, the CDR3 is TGCAGCGCCCGGGACAGGGGAGCTGTGGGAGATACGCAGTATTTT. It is translated as CSARDRGAVGDTQYF.

The rearrangement joins TRBV3-1 to TRBJ1-5; D possibly corresponds to TRBD1 (6 bases). Germline V gene lookup returns CDR1 LGHDT and CDR2 YNNKEL (reference sequence). CDR3 size: 17 residues. V lost 4 bases and J lost 0, with 16 bases in between. The DNA for the CDR3 is TGTGCCAGCAGCCCCGGGACAACAGGTTATAGCAATCAGCCCCAGCATTTT. Its protein is CASSPGTTGYSNQPQHF.

This clonotype has ten or more counts. The chain joins TRBV18 to TRBJ2-6; 8 nucleotides align to TRBD1. Losses at the gene ends were 0 bases for V and 2 bases for J; bases not matched to a gene: 9. Germline V gene data show CDR1 as KGHSH and CDR2 as LQKENI. The CDR3 length is 19 residues. DNA for the CDR3: TGTGCCAGCTCACCACCGAAGGGACAGGACGTACCTGGGGCCAACGTCCTGACTTTC. Residues: CASSPPKGQDVPGANVLTF.

The chain recombines TRBV3-1 with TRBJ1-4, with D perhaps TRBD1 (5 bases). The CDR3 runs 12 residues. V was pared by 4 bases and J by 7 bases, with 7 bases between. The germline V gene encodes CDR1 LGHDT and CDR2 YNNKEL (reference sequence). The CDR3 DNA reads TGTGCCAGCAGCCGCCAGGGTGAAAAACTGTTTTTT. This encodes CASSRQGEKLFF.

The chain links TRBV20-1 to TRBJ1-1; TRBD1 is a possible D gene (6 bases). Between the trimmed V and J ends, which lost 6 bases and 6 bases, there was a span of 20 bases. Germline V CDR1 and CDR2: DFQATT, SNEGSKA (reference sequence). This CDR3 region has 14 residues. The CDR3 bases are TGCAGTGCCCCGTTGACAGGTATTAGCGCTGAAGCTTTCTTT. This encodes CSAPLTGISAEAFF.

The chain uses TRBV3-1 and TRBJ1-1; the D gene is possibly TRBD1 (5 bases). CDR1 LGHDT and CDR2 YNNKEL come from the germline V gene (reference sequence). The V end was cut by 2 bases, the J end by 7 bases, with 14 bases between. This CDR3 comprises 14 residues. This CDR3 is CASSQWGERGEAFF. CDR3 DNA: TGTGCCAGCAGCCAATGGGGGGAGAGGGGTGAAGCTTTCTTT.

V and J are TRBV6-1 and TRBJ1-5; 7 nucleotides match TRBD1. The V segment lost 6 bases and the J segment 0 bases; nucleotides outside the gene matches: 11. The CDR3 spans 17 residues. The germline gives CDR1 MNHNS, CDR2 SASEGT. DNA of the CDR3: TGTGCCAGCAGCCCCCAGGGGGGGGCGTATAGCAATCAGCCCCAGCATTTT. Amino acid sequence: CASSPQGGAYSNQPQHF.

This clonotype was seen a few times. The chain uses TRBV29-1 and TRBJ1-4; TRBD1 is a possible D gene (5 bases). Germline V lookup: CDR1 SQVTM, CDR2 ANQGSEA. The V end was cut by 6 bases, the J end by 4 bases, with 15 bases between. CDR3 length: 14 amino acids. The CDR3 loop is CSVGSRDSNEKLFF. CDR3 nucleotides: TGCAGCGTGGGCTCCCGAGACAGTAATGAAAAACTGTTTTTT.

The chain employs TRBV12-3 or TRBV12-4 and TRBJ2-7; D is possibly TRBD2 (5 bases). The CDR3 totals 14 residues. Trimming removed 6 bases at V and 3 bases at J, with 15 bases between. CDR3 coding DNA: TGTGCCAGCAGAGTCGGGCCCCGGGGCTACGAGCAGTACTTC. The encoded protein is CASRVGPRGYEQYF.